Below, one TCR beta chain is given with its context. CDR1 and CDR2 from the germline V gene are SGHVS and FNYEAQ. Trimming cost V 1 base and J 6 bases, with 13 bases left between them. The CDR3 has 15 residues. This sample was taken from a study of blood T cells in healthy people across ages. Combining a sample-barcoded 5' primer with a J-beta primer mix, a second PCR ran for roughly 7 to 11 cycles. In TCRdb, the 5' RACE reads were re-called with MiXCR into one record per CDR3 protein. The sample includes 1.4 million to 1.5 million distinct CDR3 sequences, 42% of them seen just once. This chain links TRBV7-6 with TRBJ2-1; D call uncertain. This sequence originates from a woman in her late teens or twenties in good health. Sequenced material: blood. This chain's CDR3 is CASSLVPGLRNEQFF. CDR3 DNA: TGTGCCAGCAGCTTAGTCCCGGGTCTGCGCAATGAGCAGTTCTTC.